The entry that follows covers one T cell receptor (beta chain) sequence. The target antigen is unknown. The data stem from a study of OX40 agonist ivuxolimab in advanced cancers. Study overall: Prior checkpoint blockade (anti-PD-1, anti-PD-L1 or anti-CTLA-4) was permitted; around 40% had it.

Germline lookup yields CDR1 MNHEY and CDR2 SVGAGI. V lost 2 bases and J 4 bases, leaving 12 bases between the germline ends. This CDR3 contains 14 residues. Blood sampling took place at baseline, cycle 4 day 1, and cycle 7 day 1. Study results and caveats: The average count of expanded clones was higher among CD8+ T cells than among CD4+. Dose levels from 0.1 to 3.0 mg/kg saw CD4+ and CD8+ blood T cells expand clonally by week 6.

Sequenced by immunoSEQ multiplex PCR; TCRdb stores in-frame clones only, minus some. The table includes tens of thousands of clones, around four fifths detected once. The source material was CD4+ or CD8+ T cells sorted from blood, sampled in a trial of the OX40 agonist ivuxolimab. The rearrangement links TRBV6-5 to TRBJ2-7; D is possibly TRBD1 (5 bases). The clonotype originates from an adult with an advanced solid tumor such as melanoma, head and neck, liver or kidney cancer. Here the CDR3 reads CASSYAGRVYEQYF. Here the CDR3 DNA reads TGTGCCAGCAGTTACGCAGGGCGAGTTTACGAGCAGTACTTC.